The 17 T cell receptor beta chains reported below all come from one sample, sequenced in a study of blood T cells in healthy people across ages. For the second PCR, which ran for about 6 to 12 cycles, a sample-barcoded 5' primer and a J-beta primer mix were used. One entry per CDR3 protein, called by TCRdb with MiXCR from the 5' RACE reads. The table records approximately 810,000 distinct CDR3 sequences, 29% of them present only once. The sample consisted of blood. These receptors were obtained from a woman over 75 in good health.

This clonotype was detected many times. The CDR3 bases are TGTGCCAGCACTCAGGGGAGCGGGGGGTCCTACGAGCAGTACTTC. It yields the protein CASTQGSGGSYEQYF. J is TRBJ2-7 and V is TRBV11-2; 9 nucleotides align to TRBD2. The CDR3 is made up of 15 amino acids. V lost 7 bases to trimming and J lost 1 base; unmatched junction nucleotides: 8. Germline V gene sequence: CDR1 SGHAT, CDR2 FQNNGV.

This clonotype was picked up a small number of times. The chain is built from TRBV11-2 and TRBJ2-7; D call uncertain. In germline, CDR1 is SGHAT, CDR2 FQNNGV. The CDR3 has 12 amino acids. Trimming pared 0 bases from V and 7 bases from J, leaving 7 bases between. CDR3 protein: CASSLDRIEQYF. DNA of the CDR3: TGTGCCAGCAGCTTAGATCGTATTGAGCAGTACTTC.

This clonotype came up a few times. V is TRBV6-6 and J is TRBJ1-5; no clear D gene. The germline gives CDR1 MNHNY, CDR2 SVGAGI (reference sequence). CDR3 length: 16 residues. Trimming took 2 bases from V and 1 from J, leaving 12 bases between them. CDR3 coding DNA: TGTGCCAGCAGTTACGGTTGGGAAGCCAGCAATCAGCCCCAGCATTTT. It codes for CASSYGWEASNQPQHF.

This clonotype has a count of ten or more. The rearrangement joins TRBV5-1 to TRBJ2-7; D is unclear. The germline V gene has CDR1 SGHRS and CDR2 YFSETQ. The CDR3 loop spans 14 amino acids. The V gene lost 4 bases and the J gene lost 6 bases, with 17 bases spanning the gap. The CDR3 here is CASSMPVSPGEQYF. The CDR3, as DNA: TGCGCCAGCAGCATGCCGGTTTCCCCTGGCGAGCAGTACTTC.

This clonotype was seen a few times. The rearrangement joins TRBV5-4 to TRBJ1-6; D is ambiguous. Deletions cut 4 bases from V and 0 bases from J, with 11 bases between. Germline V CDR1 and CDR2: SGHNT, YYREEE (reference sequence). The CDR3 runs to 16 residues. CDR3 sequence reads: CASSDVRSSYNSPLHF. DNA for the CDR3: TGTGCCAGCAGCGACGTCAGAAGCTCCTATAATTCACCCCTCCACTTT.

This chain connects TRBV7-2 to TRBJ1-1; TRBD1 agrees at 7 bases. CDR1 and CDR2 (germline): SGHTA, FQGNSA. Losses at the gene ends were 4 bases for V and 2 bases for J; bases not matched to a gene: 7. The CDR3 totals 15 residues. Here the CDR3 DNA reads TGTGCCAGCAGCTCCCACAGGGGCGTAAACACTGAAGCTTTCTTT. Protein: CASSSHRGVNTEAFF.

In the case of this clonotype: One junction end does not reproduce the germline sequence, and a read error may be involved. The CDR3 spells CVSSLKNTYTEAFF. CDR3 in DNA: TGTGTCAGCAGCTTAAAAAACACGTACACTGAAGCTTTCTTT. The rearrangement joins TRBV11-2 to TRBJ1-1; no firm D call. The CDR3 has 14 amino acids. CDR1 is SGHAT and CDR2 is FQNNGV in the germline V gene.

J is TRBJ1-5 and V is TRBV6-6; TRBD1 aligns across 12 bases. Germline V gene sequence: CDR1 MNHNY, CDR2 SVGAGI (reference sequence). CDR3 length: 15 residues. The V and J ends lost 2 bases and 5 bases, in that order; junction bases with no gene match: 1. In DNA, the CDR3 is TGTGCCAGCAGTTACGGGACAGGGGGCCATCAGCCCCAGCATTTT. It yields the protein CASSYGTGGHQPQHF.

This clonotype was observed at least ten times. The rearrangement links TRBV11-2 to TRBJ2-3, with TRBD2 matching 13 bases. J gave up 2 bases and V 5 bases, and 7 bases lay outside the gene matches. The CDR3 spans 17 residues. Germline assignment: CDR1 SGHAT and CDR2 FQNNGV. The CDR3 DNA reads TGTGCCAGCAGCGTTCGACTAGCGGGGGGCCCCACAGATACGCAGTATTTT. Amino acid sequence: CASSVRLAGGPTDTQYF. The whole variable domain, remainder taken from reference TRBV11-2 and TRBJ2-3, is EAGVAQSPRYKIIEKRQSVAFWCNPISGHATLYWYQQILGQGPKLLIQFQNNGVVDDSQLPKDRFSAERLKGVDSTLKIQPAKLEDSAVYLCASSVRLAGGPTDTQYFGPGTRLTVL.

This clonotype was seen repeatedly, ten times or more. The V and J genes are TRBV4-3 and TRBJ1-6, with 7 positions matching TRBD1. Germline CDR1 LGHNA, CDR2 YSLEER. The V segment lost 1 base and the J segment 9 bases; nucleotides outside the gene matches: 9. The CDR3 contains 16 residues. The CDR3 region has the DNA TGCGCCAGCAGCCAAGCCTACCGAGGGGGCCCTTCACCCCTCCACTTT. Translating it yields CASSQAYRGGPSPLHF.

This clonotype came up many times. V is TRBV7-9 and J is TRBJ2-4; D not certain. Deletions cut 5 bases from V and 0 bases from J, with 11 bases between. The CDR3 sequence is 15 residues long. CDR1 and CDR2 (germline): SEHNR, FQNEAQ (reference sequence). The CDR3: CASSLQTLAKNIQYF. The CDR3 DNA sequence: TGTGCCAGCAGCCTGCAGACTCTAGCCAAAAACATTCAGTACTTC.

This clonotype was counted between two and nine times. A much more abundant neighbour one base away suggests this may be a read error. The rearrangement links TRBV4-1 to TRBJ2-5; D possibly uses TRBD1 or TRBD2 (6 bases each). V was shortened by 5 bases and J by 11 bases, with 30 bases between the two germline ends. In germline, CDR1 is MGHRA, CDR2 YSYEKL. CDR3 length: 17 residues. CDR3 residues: CASSSVGGRSTGNEQYF. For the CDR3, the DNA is TGCGCCAGCAGCTCGGTAGGGGGGCGGTCCACCGGCAATGAGCAGTACTTC.

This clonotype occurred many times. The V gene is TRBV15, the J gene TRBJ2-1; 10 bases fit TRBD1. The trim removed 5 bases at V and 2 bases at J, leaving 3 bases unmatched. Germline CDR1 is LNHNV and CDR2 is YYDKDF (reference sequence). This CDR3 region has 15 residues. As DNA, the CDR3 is TGTGCCACCAGCGGGGACAGGGGTACCTACAATGAGCAGTTCTTC. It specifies CATSGDRGTYNEQFF. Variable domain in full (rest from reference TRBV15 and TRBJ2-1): DAMVIQNPRYQVTQFGKPVTLSCSQTLNHNVMYWYQQKSSQAPKLLFHYYDKDFNNEADTPDNFQSRRPNTSFCFLDIRSPGLGDTAMYLCATSGDRGTYNEQFFGPGTRLTVL.

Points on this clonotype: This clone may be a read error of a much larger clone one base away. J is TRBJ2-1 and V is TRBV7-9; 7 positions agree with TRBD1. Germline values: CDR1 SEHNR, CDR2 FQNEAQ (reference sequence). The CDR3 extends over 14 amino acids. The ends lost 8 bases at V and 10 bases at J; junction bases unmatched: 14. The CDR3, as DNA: TGTGCCAGCGGACCGGGGACAGCCTACTACGAGCAGTTCTTC. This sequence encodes CASGPGTAYYEQFF.

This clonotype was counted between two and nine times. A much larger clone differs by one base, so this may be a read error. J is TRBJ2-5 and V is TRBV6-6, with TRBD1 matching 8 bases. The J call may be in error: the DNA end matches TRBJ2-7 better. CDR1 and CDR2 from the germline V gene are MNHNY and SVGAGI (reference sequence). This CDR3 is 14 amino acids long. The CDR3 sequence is CAGSETGASYEQYF. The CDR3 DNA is TGTGCCGGCAGTGAGACAGGGGCGTCCTACGAGCAGTACTTC.

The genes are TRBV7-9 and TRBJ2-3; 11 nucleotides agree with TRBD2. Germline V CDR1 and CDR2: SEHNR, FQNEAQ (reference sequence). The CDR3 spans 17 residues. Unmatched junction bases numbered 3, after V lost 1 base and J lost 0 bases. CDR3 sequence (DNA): TGTGCCAGCAGCTTAGTAACTAGCGGGGGTAGCACAGATACGCAGTATTTT. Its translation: CASSLVTSGGSTDTQYF.

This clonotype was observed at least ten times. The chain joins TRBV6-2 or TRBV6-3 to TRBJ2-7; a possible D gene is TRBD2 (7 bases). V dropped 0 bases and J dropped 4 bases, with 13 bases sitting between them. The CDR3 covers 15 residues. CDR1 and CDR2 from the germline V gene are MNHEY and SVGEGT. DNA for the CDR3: TGTGCCAGCAGTTACTCAACGGGGGGCTGGTACGAGCAGTACTTC. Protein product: CASSYSTGGWYEQYF.